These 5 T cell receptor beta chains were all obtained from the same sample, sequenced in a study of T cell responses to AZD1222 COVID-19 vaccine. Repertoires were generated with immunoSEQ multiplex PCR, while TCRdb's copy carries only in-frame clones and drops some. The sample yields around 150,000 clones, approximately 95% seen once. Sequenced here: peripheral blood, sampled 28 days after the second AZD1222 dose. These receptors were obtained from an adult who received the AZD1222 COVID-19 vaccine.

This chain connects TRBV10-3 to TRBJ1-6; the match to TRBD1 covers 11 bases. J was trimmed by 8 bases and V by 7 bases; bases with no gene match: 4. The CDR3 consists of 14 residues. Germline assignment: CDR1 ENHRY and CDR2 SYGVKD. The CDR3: CAITPGQGDSPLHF. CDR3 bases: TGTGCCATCACCCCGGGACAGGGGGATTCACCCCTCCACTTT.

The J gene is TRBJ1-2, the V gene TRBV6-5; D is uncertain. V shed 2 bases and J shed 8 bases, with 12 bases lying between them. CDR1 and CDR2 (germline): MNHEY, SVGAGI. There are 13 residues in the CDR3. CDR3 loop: CASSYGWVSGYTF. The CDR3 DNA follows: TGTGCCAGCAGTTACGGTTGGGTTAGCGGCTACACCTTC.

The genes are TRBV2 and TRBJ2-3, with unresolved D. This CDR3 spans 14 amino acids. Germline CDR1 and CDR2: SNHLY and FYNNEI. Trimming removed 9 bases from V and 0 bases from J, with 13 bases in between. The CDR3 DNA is TGTGCCAGGACCCCGCAGGACAGCACAGATACGCAGTATTTT. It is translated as CARTPQDSTDTQYF.

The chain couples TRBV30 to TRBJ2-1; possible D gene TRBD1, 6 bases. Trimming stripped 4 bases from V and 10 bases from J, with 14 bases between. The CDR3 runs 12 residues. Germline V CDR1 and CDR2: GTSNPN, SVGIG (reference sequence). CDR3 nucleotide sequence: TGTGCCTGGACAAGGGACAAAAACGAGCAGTTCTTC. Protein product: CAWTRDKNEQFF.

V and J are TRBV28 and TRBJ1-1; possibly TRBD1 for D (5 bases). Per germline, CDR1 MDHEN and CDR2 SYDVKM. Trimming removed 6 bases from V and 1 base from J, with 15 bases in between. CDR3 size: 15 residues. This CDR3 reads CASSLPGTANTEAFF. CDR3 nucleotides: TGTGCCAGCAGCCTTCCCGGGACGGCGAACACTGAAGCTTTCTTT.